Listed here is a single T cell receptor (beta chain). One end of the junction fails to match germline, which may point to a read error. Assay: immunoSEQ multiplex PCR; the TCRdb copy retains only in-frame clones and omits some. The data show about 180,000 clones, approximately 90% seen once. This sample stems from a study of Ad26.COV2.S vaccination and SARS-CoV-2 variants. From germline, CDR1 is SEHNR and CDR2 FQNEAQ (reference sequence). This CDR3 region has 15 residues. This receptor was obtained from a human donor who had recovered from COVID-19. The material sequenced was peripheral blood, taken after recovery from COVID-19. V is TRBV7-9 and J is TRBJ2-1; 11 bases are a match to TRBD2. CDR3 bases: TGTGCCAGCAGTTTAGCGGGGGGGCGCTACAATGAGCAGTTCTTC. The encoded protein is CASSLAGGRYNEQFF.